This is a list of T cell receptor beta chains from one sample in a study of immune evolution from preneoplasia to lung adenocarcinoma. Clones were sequenced by immunoSEQ multiplex PCR, and TCRdb holds only the in-frame ones, with some missing. The sample lists around 10,000 clones; about 78% were seen once. Source material: FFPE minimally invasive lung adenocarcinoma tissue. These receptors were collected from a person aged 60-80 years with lung adenocarcinoma. CDR3s include the opening cysteine and the closing phenylalanine or tryptophan. A D gene is named only where the DNA matches it firmly. Where a row states a size, it is once, few, many or the class of an expanded clone; other rows omit it.

len	abundance	d_gene	j_gene	v_gene	CDR3nt	CDR3aa
14	few	NA	TRBJ1-1	TRBV15	TGTGCCACCAGCAGGGGCGGGGGGATCACTGAAGCTTTCTTT	CATSRGGGITEAFF
15	once	NA	TRBJ1-2	TRBV4-2	TGTGCCAGCAGCCAAGACTACAGCCTAGGGTATGGCTACACCTTC	CASSQDYSLGYGYTF
14	NA	NA	TRBJ1-5	TRBV28	TGTGCCAGCAGTTACCGGGGGCATGGACAGCCCCAGCATTTT	CASSYRGHGQPQHF
14	NA	NA	TRBJ2-2	TRBV7-7	TGTGCTAGCAGCGCCGACAGCTCCACCGGGGAGCTGTTTTTT	CASSADSSTGELFF
14	NA	NA	TRBJ2-5	TRBV30	TGTGCCTGGAGTACAGGGATCCACCAAGAGACCCAGTACTTC	CAWSTGIHQETQYF
9	NA	NA	TRBJ1-1	TRBV7-3	TGTGCCGGCCAAAGGTGGGCTTTCTTT	CAGQRWAFF
15	few	NA	TRBJ1-4	TRBV28	TGTGCCAGCAGTTTTTCGTTCGGGACGAATGAAAAACTGTTTTTT	CASSFSFGTNEKLFF
16	NA	TRBD2	TRBJ2-5	TRBV10-3	TGTGCCATCAGTGAGTCGACGGGGGGGCTTTTAGGGACCCAGTACTTC	CAISESTGGLLGTQYF
15	NA	TRBD1	TRBJ2-7	TRBV23-1	TGCGCCAGCCCCGCCCCGGGACAGGGACCCTGCGAGCAGTACTTC	CASPAPGQGPCEQYF
13	NA	NA	TRBJ1-6	TRBV19	TGTGCCAGTCAAGACCTTGGGCGTTCACCCCTCCACTTT	CASQDLGRSPLHF
13	NA	TRBD1	TRBJ1-1	TRBV7-8	TGTGCCAGCAGCTCCGGACAGGGGTATGAAGCTTTCTTT	CASSSGQGYEAFF
15	NA	NA	TRBJ2-7	TRBV28	TGTGCCAGCAGTCTCTTGGGACGGAGCTCCTACGAGCAGTACTTC	CASSLLGRSSYEQYF
15	NA	NA	TRBJ1-1	TRBV4-2	TGTGCCAGCAGCCTGCCGCGGACGGGGAACACTGAAGCTTTCTTT	CASSLPRTGNTEAFF
15	NA	NA	TRBJ2-7	TRBV11-2	TGTGCCAGCAACTCTAGGGCTACCGGAACCTACGAGCAGTACTTC	CASNSRATGTYEQYF
16	NA	TRBD2	TRBJ2-1	TRBV5-1	TGCGCCAGCAGCTTGGGACTAGCGGGGGGGAACAATGAGCAGTTCTTC	CASSLGLAGGNNEQFF
14	NA	NA	TRBJ2-7	TRBV5-1	TGCGCCAGCAGCTTGGTTACAGACTCCTACGAGCAGTACTTC	CASSLVTDSYEQYF